This paragraph reports one T cell receptor (beta chain). This specimen comes from a study of graft-versus-host responses after intestinal transplantation. Study overall: Tacrolimus and steroids were given for around three years to all recipients after anti-thymocyte globulin induction.

Here immunoSEQ multiplex PCR was the method, and the copy in TCRdb shows in-frame clones only, minus some. The table records some 31,000 clones, roughly 85% of them present only once. Between the trimmed V and J ends, which lost 5 bases and 5 bases, there was a span of 16 bases. The CDR3 loop spans 15 amino acids. CDR1 is SGHTA, CDR2 FQGNSA, per germline. Sequenced here: PBMCs, sampled around 430 days after intestinal transplantation. The receptor's source is a human patient who received an intestinal transplant, so some T cells may come from the graft donor. V gene TRBV7-2 combines with J gene TRBJ1-5; unclear D gene. The CDR3 is CASSLTVTSDQPQHF. The CDR3 nucleotides read TGTGCCAGCAGCCTCACGGTTACGTCGGATCAGCCCCAGCATTTT.